Presented here are 31 T cell receptor beta chains from one specimen sequenced in a study of T cells expressing NK-cell markers. TCRdb reprocessed the 5' RACE reads, keeping one entry per CDR3 protein, no DNA. The sample's table shows roughly 390,000 distinct CDR3 sequences. Sequenced material: blood T cells: a sorted CD56 or NKG2C T cell subset, CD4+ or CD8+ T cells, or bulk PBMC T cells (not recorded which). The receptors shown here come from a woman aged 50 to 60 in good health.

The V call is TRBV20-1, the J call TRBJ2-3; TCRdb's D gene call, TRBD1, goes unchecked for lack of DNA. The CDR3 length is 16 residues. In germline, CDR1 is DFQATT, CDR2 SNEGSKA (reference sequence). CDR3 sequence: CSARSDRAADTDTQYF.

Here the CDR3 reads CASSLGTGLETQYF. The genes are TRBV5-1 and TRBJ2-5; TCRdb picks TRBD1, but there is no DNA to check that call. The CDR3 length is 14 residues. The V gene's germline CDR1 is SGHRS and CDR2 YFSETQ.

The J gene is TRBJ2-1, the V gene TRBV27; TCRdb calls TRBD2, which cannot be checked without DNA. The germline V gene has CDR1 MNHEY and CDR2 SMNVEV (reference sequence). The CDR3 is 16 residues long. The CDR3 region is CASSGQGGRAGNEQFF.

This rearrangement joins TRBV7-8 to TRBJ2-1; checking the TCRdb D call of TRBD2 is not possible without DNA. The CDR3 loop spans 15 amino acids. Germline CDR1 reads SGHVS; CDR2 reads FQNEAQ. The CDR3 sequence is CASSFAGGVLNEQFF.

This chain connects TRBV2 to TRBJ2-2. CDR3 length: 13 residues. CDR1 and CDR2 from the germline V gene are SNHLY and FYNNEI. The CDR3 sequence: CASRERETGELFF.

V is TRBV12-3 or TRBV12-4 and J is TRBJ1-1. CDR3 length equals 13 residues. The CDR3 region is CASSWARYTEAFF.

The chain combines TRBV5-1 with TRBJ2-7; TCRdb names TRBD2, which stays unverified in the absence of DNA. This CDR3 has 13 amino acids. Germline V gives CDR1 SGHRS, CDR2 YFSETQ. The CDR3 reads CASGKERAYEQYF.

The chain combines TRBV7-8 with TRBJ2-1; TCRdb's D call, TRBD2, is unchecked because there is no DNA. The CDR3 covers 15 residues. Germline V gene lookup returns CDR1 SGHVS and CDR2 FQNEAQ. Here the CDR3 reads CASSLGSGRHNEQFF.

The rearrangement uses TRBV5-1 and TRBJ1-1; TCRdb's D gene call, TRBD1, goes unchecked for lack of DNA. Per germline, CDR1 SGHRS and CDR2 YFSETQ. This CDR3 has 14 residues. The CDR3 sequence is CASSLAKGGGEAFF.

V gene TRBV6-5 combines with J gene TRBJ2-7; there is no DNA to check the TCRdb D call of TRBD2. CDR3 length: 17 residues. Germline lookup yields CDR1 MNHEY and CDR2 SVGAGI. CDR3 sequence: CASSYSIGGRSGSEQYF.

V usage is TRBV5-1 and J usage is TRBJ1-1. The germline V gene encodes CDR1 SGHRS and CDR2 YFSETQ. This CDR3 spans 14 amino acids. The CDR3 here is CASSPRGGHTEAFF. The whole variable domain, filled in from reference TRBV5-1 and TRBJ1-1, reads KAGVTQTPRYLIKTRGQQVTLSCSPISGHRSVSWYQQTPGQGLQFLFEYFSETQRNKGNFPGRFSGRQFSNSRSEMNVSTLELGDSALYLCASSPRGGHTEAFFGQGTRLTVV.

The CDR3 protein is CASSQDDRLAGGDNEQFF. The rearrangement uses TRBV4-2 and TRBJ2-1; TCRdb proposes TRBD2, but this gene call is untestable without DNA. CDR3 length: 18 residues. Germline V gene sequence: CDR1 LGHNA, CDR2 YNFKEQ.

V usage is TRBV2 and J usage is TRBJ1-5; TCRdb picks TRBD1, but there is no DNA to check that call. The germline V gene has CDR1 SNHLY and CDR2 FYNNEI. CDR3 size: 12 residues. CDR3 sequence: CASSRENGPQHF.

The chain joins TRBV4-1 to TRBJ2-7; TCRdb's D call of TRBD1 is untestable without DNA. Germline CDR1 MGHRA, CDR2 YSYEKL. The CDR3 extends over 15 amino acids. The CDR3 here is CASSQDLGQGNEQYF.

J is TRBJ2-1 and V is TRBV11-3; TCRdb designates TRBD1, a call that cannot be tested without DNA. The CDR3 runs to 16 residues. Germline V gives CDR1 SGHNT, CDR2 YENEEA. CDR3: CASSSHWDSSYNEQFF.

This chain uses TRBV20-1 with TRBJ1-1; TCRdb's D call, TRBD1, is unchecked because there is no DNA. The germline V gene encodes CDR1 DFQATT and CDR2 SNEGSKA (reference sequence). The CDR3 covers 13 residues. The CDR3 loop is CSASTGADTEAFF.

The chain has TRBV7-3 and TRBJ1-1; without DNA, the TCRdb call of TRBD1 cannot be checked. The CDR3 has 16 amino acids. CDR1 SGHTA and CDR2 FQGTGA come from the germline V gene. The CDR3 loop is CASSQGVSGANTEAFF.

The CDR3 loop reads CASSAEYTEAFF. The chain uses TRBV7-2 and TRBJ1-1. Germline CDR1 and CDR2: SGHTA and FQGNSA. The CDR3 runs 12 residues.

V is TRBV10-3 and J is TRBJ2-3; TCRdb proposes TRBD1, but this gene call is untestable without DNA. In germline, CDR1 is ENHRY, CDR2 SYGVKD. The length of the CDR3 is 15 residues. The CDR3 protein is CAISAGTGPTDTQYF.

V and J are TRBV6-5 and TRBJ2-1; the D gene TCRdb calls, TRBD2, cannot be checked with no DNA. Germline V CDR1 and CDR2: MNHEY, SVGAGI. This CDR3 spans 17 amino acids. The CDR3 sequence is CASSSIGLAGGNNEQFF.

The chain uses TRBV15 and TRBJ2-1; TCRdb's assignment of TRBD2 cannot be checked, as there is no DNA. The CDR3 has 14 residues. Germline V gene lookup returns CDR1 LNHNV and CDR2 YYDKDF (reference sequence). The CDR3 sequence: CATSGEMVDNEQFF.

The rearrangement joins TRBV5-1 to TRBJ1-1; TCRdb's D call, TRBD1, is unchecked because there is no DNA. The CDR3 is 14 residues long. CDR1 and CDR2 (germline): SGHRS, YFSETQ. The CDR3 protein is CASSRSQGGTEAFF.

V is TRBV6-2 or TRBV6-3 and J is TRBJ1-1; without DNA, the TCRdb call of TRBD1 cannot be checked. The CDR3 totals 16 residues. Germline loops: CDR1 MNHEY, CDR2 SVGEGT. CDR3 protein: CASSYSNLGTGGRAFF.

J is TRBJ2-1 and V is TRBV24-1. The CDR3 sequence is 14 residues long. Looked up from germline, CDR1 is KGHDR and CDR2 is SFDVKD. CDR3: CATSDLGISNEQFF.

The chain combines TRBV5-1 with TRBJ2-7; TCRdb returns TRBD1, unconfirmable since there is no DNA. CDR1 and CDR2 (germline): SGHRS, YFSETQ. The CDR3 length is 15 residues. CDR3 in amino acids: CASRLAGEGAHEQYF.

This chain connects TRBV18 to TRBJ2-2; TCRdb designates TRBD2, a call that cannot be tested without DNA. The CDR3 runs 17 residues. Germline-derived CDR1 and CDR2 are KGHSH and LQKENI. Here the CDR3 reads CASSPRLAGGTTGELFF.

The chain combines TRBV20-1 with TRBJ2-3; TCRdb returns TRBD1, unconfirmable since there is no DNA. The V gene's germline CDR1 is DFQATT and CDR2 SNEGSKA (reference sequence). The CDR3 length is 16 residues. The CDR3: CSASTSGQGGLDTQYF.

The gene calls are TRBV3-1 and TRBJ2-3; as DNA is missing, the TRBD1 call by TCRdb cannot be tested. CDR3 size: 18 residues. Per the germline V gene, CDR1 is LGHDT and CDR2 is YNNKEL (reference sequence). CDR3 amino acids: CASSQISRAVEDTDTQYF.

This rearrangement joins TRBV5-1 to TRBJ2-3; TCRdb's D call of TRBD2 is untestable without DNA. From germline, CDR1 is SGHRS and CDR2 YFSETQ. This CDR3 contains 14 residues. The chain's CDR3 is CASKWSPYTDTQYF.

The rearrangement links TRBV29-1 to TRBJ2-1. The CDR3 sequence is 13 residues long. The germline V gene encodes CDR1 SQVTM and CDR2 ANQGSEA. The CDR3 is CSPELAPHNEQFF.

The CDR3 is CASSGAGTSPNEQYF. The genes are TRBV6-6 and TRBJ2-7; TCRdb returns TRBD2, unconfirmable since there is no DNA. Germline V lookup: CDR1 MNHNY, CDR2 SVGAGI (reference sequence). This CDR3 contains 15 residues.